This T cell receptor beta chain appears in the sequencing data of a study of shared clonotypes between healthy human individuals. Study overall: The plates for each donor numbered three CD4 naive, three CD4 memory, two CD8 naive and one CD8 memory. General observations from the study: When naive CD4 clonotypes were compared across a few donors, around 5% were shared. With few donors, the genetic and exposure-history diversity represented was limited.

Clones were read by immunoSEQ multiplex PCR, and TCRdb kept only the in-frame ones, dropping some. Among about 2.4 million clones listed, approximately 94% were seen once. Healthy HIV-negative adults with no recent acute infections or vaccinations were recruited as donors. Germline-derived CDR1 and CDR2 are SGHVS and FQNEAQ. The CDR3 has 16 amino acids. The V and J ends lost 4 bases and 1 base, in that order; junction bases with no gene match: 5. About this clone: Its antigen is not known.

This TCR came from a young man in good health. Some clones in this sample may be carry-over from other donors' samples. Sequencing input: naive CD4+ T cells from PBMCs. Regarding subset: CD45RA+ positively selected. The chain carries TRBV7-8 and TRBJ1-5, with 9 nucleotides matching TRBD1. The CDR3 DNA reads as TGTGCCAGCAGCTCTAACAGGGGGCCGAGCAATCAGCCCCAGCATTTT. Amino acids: CASSSNRGPSNQPQHF.